This T cell receptor (beta chain) was identified during a study of blood T cells in healthy people across ages. Overall study results and limits: For the donors, CMV status was unknown and possibly confounded expanded clonotype changes.

Germline V gene sequence: CDR1 MDHEN, CDR2 SYDVKM. Trimming took off 3 bases at V and 4 bases at J, with 15 bases between the two ends. The CDR3 has 15 residues. Turning to this clonotype: The antigen remains undetermined.

A J-beta primer mix and a sample-barcoded 5' primer were used in a second PCR of roughly 6 to 11 cycles. TCRdb re-derived calls from the 5' RACE reads in MiXCR, one entry per CDR3 protein. Seen here are hundreds of thousands of distinct CDR3 sequences, around 20% observed once, and the top ten hold 3.5% to 4%. The sequence was obtained from a man between 65 and 85 years old in good health. The chain combines TRBV28 with TRBJ2-5; D is possibly TRBD1 (7 bases). The sample taken for sequencing was blood. In DNA form, the CDR3 reads TGTGCCAGCAGTTTCCTCCAGGGGGGATTAGAGACCCAGTACTTC. This encodes CASSFLQGGLETQYF. Drawing the rest from reference TRBV28 and TRBJ2-5, the complete variable domain is DVKVTQSSRYLVKRTGEKVFLECVQDMDHENMFWYRQDPGLGLRLIYFSYDVKMKEKGDIPEGYSVSREKKERFSLILESASTNQTSMYLCASSFLQGGLETQYFGPGTRLLVL.